The 28 T cell receptor beta chains reported below all come from one sample, sequenced in a study of Ad26.COV2.S vaccination and SARS-CoV-2 variants. Only in-frame clones appear in the TCRdb table, and some are missing; sequencing was by immunoSEQ multiplex PCR. The sample records roughly 420,000 clones, more than 75% being singletons. Noted treatment: around 19 received Ad26.COV2.S at low or high dose, single or two shots; about 5 received placebo; per-sample allocation not given. Repertoires come from day 63 after the first vaccine or placebo injection. Sequencing used peripheral blood, obtained in a trial of Ad26.COV2.S vaccine versus placebo. The receptors were sampled from a person between 18 and 60 years old who received the Ad26.COV2.S COVID-19 vaccine or a placebo.

This clone came up once. The chain uses TRBV10-3 and TRBJ1-1; 9 positions match TRBD1. Germline V gene sequence: CDR1 ENHRY, CDR2 SYGVKD. The CDR3 loop spans 14 amino acids. V lost 6 bases, J lost 3 bases, and 5 bases stayed unmatched. Here the CDR3 reads CAIRRQGDDTEAFF. CDR3 sequence (DNA): TGTGCCATCAGAAGACAGGGGGACGACACTGAAGCTTTCTTT.

The J gene is TRBJ1-4, the V gene TRBV19; no clear D. The CDR3 covers 12 residues. The ends were cut back, 6 bases at V and 4 bases at J, with 6 bases in the middle. Germline CDR1 LNHDA, CDR2 SQIVND (reference sequence). CDR3 DNA sequence: TGTGCCAGTAGCAGTCTTAATGAAAAACTGTTTTTT. It is translated as CASSSLNEKLFF.

The chain recombines TRBV6-1 with TRBJ1-6; D perhaps matches TRBD1 (6 bases). The CDR3 is 16 residues long. From germline, CDR1 is MNHNS and CDR2 SASEGT. The ends were cut back, 4 bases at V and 0 bases at J, with 10 bases in the middle. The chain's CDR3 is CASSADRSSYNSPLHF. CDR3 nucleotide sequence: TGTGCCAGCAGTGCTGACAGGAGCTCCTATAATTCACCCCTCCACTTT.

The chain joins TRBV6-4 to TRBJ2-3, with 10 bases that match TRBD2. Per the germline V gene, CDR1 is MRHNA and CDR2 is SNTAGT. This CDR3 spans 14 amino acids. The V and J ends lost 5 bases and 1 base, in that order; junction bases with no gene match: 0. The CDR3 loop is CASSLAGGTDTQYF. CDR3 coding DNA: TGTGCCAGCAGTCTAGCGGGGGGCACAGATACGCAGTATTTT.

In this sample, this clone turned up a few times. Other nucleotide sequences in the sample specify the same CDR3. The chain uses TRBV2 and TRBJ1-5; D ambiguous. V shed 6 bases and J shed 0 bases, with 9 bases lying between them. The CDR3 runs to 14 residues. Germline V gives CDR1 SNHLY, CDR2 FYNNEI. CDR3: CASSETASNQPQHF. The CDR3 coding sequence is TGTGCCAGCAGCGAGACGGCTAGCAATCAGCCCCAGCATTTT.

The chain employs TRBV27 and TRBJ2-1; D remains ambiguous. Germline values: CDR1 MNHEY, CDR2 SMNVEV (reference sequence). The CDR3 runs to 13 residues. Deletions cut 2 bases from V and 3 bases from J, with 5 bases between. Written as DNA, the CDR3 is TGTGCCAGCAGTTTAGAAAGCTACAATGAGCAGTTCTTC. This encodes CASSLESYNEQFF.

There are a few counts of this clone. Other nucleotide sequences in the sample specify the same CDR3. The chain uses TRBV4-1 and TRBJ1-5; a weak D match, TRBD1 (5 bases). From germline, CDR1 is MGHRA and CDR2 YSYEKL. Trimming left V 2 bases short and J 0 bases short, with 8 bases between. The length of the CDR3 is 15 residues. The CDR3 DNA reads TGCGCCAGCAGCCAAAGGGGCCATAGCAATCAGCCCCAGCATTTT. It codes for CASSQRGHSNQPQHF.

This clone was seen once. V gene TRBV5-8 combines with J gene TRBJ1-5; D call uncertain. This CDR3 has 13 residues. In germline, CDR1 is SGHTS, CDR2 YDEGEE. Deletions cut 0 bases from V and 4 bases from J, with 5 bases between. CDR3 amino acids: CASSLVWNQPQHF. CDR3 coding DNA: TGTGCCAGCAGCTTGGTGTGGAATCAGCCCCAGCATTTT.

This clone has more than one count but fewer than ten. Within the sample, other DNA sequences also encode this same CDR3. CDR3 coding DNA: TGTGCCAGCAGCTTAAATTCTGGAAACACCATATATTTT. Its protein is CASSLNSGNTIYF. The chain links TRBV7-3 to TRBJ1-3; D gene ambiguous. CDR3 length equals 13 residues. Looked up from germline, CDR1 is SGHTA and CDR2 is FQGTGA. V lost 1 base and J 1 base, leaving 2 bases between the germline ends.

This clone was observed a single time. DNA for the CDR3: TGTGCCAGCAGTGTTCGCGCGAACACCGGGGAGCTGTTTTTT. Translation: CASSVRANTGELFF. V is TRBV2 and J is TRBJ2-2; no clear D. Trimming took off 4 bases at V and 0 bases at J, with 6 bases between the two ends. Germline values: CDR1 SNHLY, CDR2 FYNNEI. This CDR3 is 14 amino acids long.

The chain carries TRBV7-6 and TRBJ1-4; D might be TRBD1 (5 bases). The CDR3 spans 15 residues. From germline, CDR1 is SGHVS and CDR2 FNYEAQ. Trimming stripped 4 bases from V and 6 bases from J, with 15 bases between. The CDR3 reads CASSSPGGRDEKLFF. The CDR3 DNA reads TGTGCCAGCAGCTCCCCGGGGGGGAGAGATGAAAAACTGTTTTTT.

Here the CDR3 DNA reads TGTGCCAGCAGCCTCCCCTTGGGGGCGGGCACCGGGGAGCTGTTTTTT. Translated, it gives CASSLPLGAGTGELFF. This rearrangement joins TRBV7-9 to TRBJ2-2; D is perhaps TRBD1 (6 bases). Trimming took 5 bases from V and 4 from J, leaving 17 bases between them. The CDR3 loop spans 16 amino acids. CDR1 SEHNR and CDR2 FQNEAQ come from the germline V gene (reference sequence).

This chain uses TRBV28 with TRBJ1-5, with a weak D call TRBD1 (6 bases). CDR3 length: 17 amino acids. V lost 6 bases and J 4 bases, leaving 22 bases between the germline ends. Germline CDR1 and CDR2: MDHEN and SYDVKM. CDR3 amino acids: CASRPALQDRRNQPQHF. The CDR3 nucleotides are TGTGCCAGCAGACCCGCGCTACAGGACAGAAGAAATCAGCCCCAGCATTTT.

The chain employs TRBV27 and TRBJ1-6; D is uncertain. Germline lookup yields CDR1 MNHEY and CDR2 SMNVEV (reference sequence). This CDR3 region has 15 residues. Trimming removed 0 bases from V and 7 bases from J, with 10 bases in between. CDR3 protein: CASSLSVLLNSPLHF. The CDR3 DNA is TGTGCCAGCAGTTTATCTGTCCTACTAAATTCACCCCTCCACTTT.

The V call is TRBV7-9, the J call TRBJ2-7, with D possibly being TRBD1 (5 bases). The CDR3 has 14 amino acids. V was clipped by 4 bases and J by 0 bases, with 10 bases between them. CDR1 is SEHNR, CDR2 FQNEAQ, per germline (reference sequence). DNA for the CDR3: TGTGCCAGCAGCTCGGACACAAGCTCCTACGAGCAGTACTTC. Residues: CASSSDTSSYEQYF.

The chain recombines TRBV6-6 with TRBJ1-3; the match to TRBD1 covers 9 bases. The CDR3 consists of 15 residues. Germline V gene data show CDR1 as MNHNY and CDR2 as SVGAGI (reference sequence). V was pared by 7 bases and J by 4 bases, with 8 bases of the junction left unmatched. The CDR3 reads CASIPRDREGNTIYF. Here the CDR3 DNA reads TGTGCCAGCATTCCTCGGGACAGGGAGGGAAACACCATATATTTT.

The chain has TRBV5-1 and TRBJ2-7; perhaps TRBD1 as D (6 bases). The germline V gene encodes CDR1 SGHRS and CDR2 YFSETQ. V was shortened by 6 bases and J by 0 bases, with 13 bases between the two germline ends. The CDR3 spans 14 residues. The CDR3 loop reads CASIRQGISYEQYF. DNA of the CDR3: TGCGCCAGCATCCGGCAGGGGATCTCCTACGAGCAGTACTTC.

This chain uses TRBV16 with TRBJ1-6; D gene ambiguous. The V gene's germline CDR1 is KGHSY and CDR2 FQNENV. Trimming shortened V by 1 base and J by 9 bases, and 4 bases separated the two germline ends. CDR3 size: 12 residues. CDR3 sequence reads: CASSQWSSPLHF. CDR3 nucleotide sequence: TGTGCCAGCAGCCAATGGAGTTCACCCCTCCACTTT.

Comment on this clone: A clone one base away is much larger, so this may be a read error. The CDR3 here is CASSSGTVNTEAFF. The CDR3 DNA sequence: TGTGCCAGCAGCTCCGGGACAGTGAACACTGAAGCTTTCTTT. The genes are TRBV11-3 and TRBJ1-1, with 7 bases fitting TRBD1. Per germline, CDR1 SGHNT and CDR2 YENEEA. The trim removed 4 bases at V and 0 bases at J, leaving 2 bases unmatched. The length of the CDR3 is 14 residues.

The CDR3 is CASSLAGTKNPNEQFF. DNA of the CDR3: TGTGCCAGCAGCTTAGCGGGAACAAAGAATCCCAATGAGCAGTTCTTC. The V gene is TRBV7-9, the J gene TRBJ2-1, with D unresolved. Germline V CDR1 and CDR2: SEHNR, FQNEAQ (reference sequence). This CDR3 spans 16 amino acids. Trimming pared 0 bases from V and 6 bases from J, leaving 15 bases between.

The gene calls are TRBV5-6 and TRBJ2-1; D might be TRBD1 (5 bases). Germline V gene sequence: CDR1 SGHDT, CDR2 YYEEEE. V lost 0 bases and J lost 8, with 9 bases in between. This CDR3 contains 13 residues. CDR3 sequence (DNA): TGTGCCAGCAGCTTGGTGACAGAACATGAGCAGTTCTTC. Its protein product is CASSLVTEHEQFF.

DNA for the CDR3: TGTGCCAGCAGTGGCGGGACAGGGGTAGATACGCAGTATTTT. Translating it yields CASSGGTGVDTQYF. V gene TRBV2 combines with J gene TRBJ2-3, with TRBD1 identical over 10 bases. Germline CDR1 SNHLY, CDR2 FYNNEI. CDR3 size: 14 residues. V lost 4 bases to trimming and J lost 5 bases; unmatched junction nucleotides: 3.

The chain links TRBV30 to TRBJ1-1, with D unclear. The CDR3 contains 13 residues. V was shortened by 0 bases and J by 5 bases, with 10 bases between the two germline ends. The germline V gene has CDR1 GTSNPN and CDR2 SVGIG (reference sequence). The DNA for the CDR3 is TGTGCCTGGAGTGTGGGAGGAGATACTGAAGCTTTCTTT. Translated, it gives CAWSVGGDTEAFF.

This clone was found once. The chain links TRBV28 to TRBJ1-5; TRBD1 is a possible D gene (6 bases). Trimming pared 0 bases from V and 2 bases from J, leaving 8 bases between. The CDR3 is 15 amino acids. The germline V gene encodes CDR1 MDHEN and CDR2 SYDVKM. CDR3 region: CASSLWGQGNQPQHF. CDR3 coding DNA: TGTGCCAGCAGTTTATGGGGACAAGGCAATCAGCCCCAGCATTTT.

This rearrangement joins TRBV28 to TRBJ2-1, with D possibly matching TRBD1 (6 bases). V lost 9 bases to trimming and J lost 5 bases, with 17 bases between them. Per the germline V gene, CDR1 is MDHEN and CDR2 is SYDVKM. The length of the CDR3 is 14 residues. The CDR3 is CASLRTGPNNEQFF. CDR3 bases: TGTGCCAGTCTTCGTACAGGGCCCAACAATGAGCAGTTCTTC.

This clone is a singleton in its sample. The rearrangement links TRBV30 to TRBJ1-5; 10 nucleotides agree with TRBD1. CDR1 GTSNPN and CDR2 SVGIG come from the germline V gene (reference sequence). The CDR3 is 15 amino acids. V lost 5 bases and J lost 4; bases outside the gene matches: 8. The CDR3 loop reads CAWDRDRGENQPQHF. The CDR3 DNA reads as TGTGCCTGGGATCGGGACAGGGGCGAAAATCAGCCCCAGCATTTT.

In its sample, this clone was seen once. The chain has TRBV5-8 and TRBJ1-1; D may be TRBD1 (5 bases). The germline V gene has CDR1 SGHTS and CDR2 YDEGEE. The V end was cut by 0 bases, the J end by 4 bases, with 22 bases between. The CDR3 has 18 amino acids. DNA for the CDR3: TGTGCCAGCAGCTTGGCCGGGGGTGGGACCGCGAGGGGCACTGAAGCTTTCTTT. This codes for CASSLAGGGTARGTEAFF.

A word on this clone: Other DNA sequences from this sample encode an identical CDR3 as well. The CDR3: CASSFRTGELFF. In nucleotides, the CDR3 is TGTGCCAGCAGTTTTCGAACCGGGGAGCTGTTTTTT. V gene TRBV27 combines with J gene TRBJ2-2; D not certain. The germline CDR1 and CDR2 sequences are MNHEY and SMNVEV (reference sequence). V dropped 3 bases and J dropped 5 bases, with 4 bases sitting between them. There are 12 residues in the CDR3.